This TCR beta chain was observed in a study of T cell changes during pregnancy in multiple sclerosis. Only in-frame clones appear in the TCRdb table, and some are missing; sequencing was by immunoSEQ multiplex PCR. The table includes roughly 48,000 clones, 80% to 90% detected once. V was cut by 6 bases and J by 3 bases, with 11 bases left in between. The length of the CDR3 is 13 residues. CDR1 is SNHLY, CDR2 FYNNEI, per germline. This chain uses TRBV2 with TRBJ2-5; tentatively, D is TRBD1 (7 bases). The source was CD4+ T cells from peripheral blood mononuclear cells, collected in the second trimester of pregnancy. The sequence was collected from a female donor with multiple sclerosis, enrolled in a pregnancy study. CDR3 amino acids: CASRRDREETQYF. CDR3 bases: TGTGCCAGCAGGCGGGACAGAGAAGAGACCCAGTACTTC.